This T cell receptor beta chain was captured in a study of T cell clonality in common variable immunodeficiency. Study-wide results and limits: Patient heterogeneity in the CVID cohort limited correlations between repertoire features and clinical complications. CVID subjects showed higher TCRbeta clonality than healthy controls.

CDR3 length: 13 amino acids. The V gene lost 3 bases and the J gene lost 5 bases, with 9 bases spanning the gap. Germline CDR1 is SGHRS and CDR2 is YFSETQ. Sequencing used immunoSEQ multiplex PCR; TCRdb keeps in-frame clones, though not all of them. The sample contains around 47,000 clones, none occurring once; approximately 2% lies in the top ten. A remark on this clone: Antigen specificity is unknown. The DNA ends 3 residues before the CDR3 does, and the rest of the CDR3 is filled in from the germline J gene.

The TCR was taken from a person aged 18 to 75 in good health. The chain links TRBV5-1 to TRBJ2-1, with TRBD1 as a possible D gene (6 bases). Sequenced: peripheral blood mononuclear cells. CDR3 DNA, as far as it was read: TGCGCCAGCAGCTCCGACAGGAACAATGAG. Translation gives CASSSDRNNE. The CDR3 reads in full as CASSSDRNNEQFF.